This T cell receptor beta chain derives from a study of cytomegalovirus exposure and HLA in healthy donors. Findings of the study overall: Association of a missense DCLRE1C variant with TCR beta V- and J-gene trimming was reported in a later analysis. The classifier reportedly diagnosed cytomegalovirus status with high sensitivity and specificity.

As regards this clone: The antigen is undetermined.

V shed 4 bases and J 4 bases; nucleotides not matched to a gene: 8. The CDR3 sequence is 17 residues long. The germline V gene encodes CDR1 SGHKS and CDR2 YYEKEE (reference sequence). The PCR was carried out with 60 Vbeta primers and 13 Jbeta primers. Clones were sequenced by immunoSEQ multiplex PCR, and TCRdb holds only the in-frame ones, with some missing. The repertoire includes 90,000 to 140,000 clones, over 75% of them detected once, and 7.5% to 10% sits in the top ten. The rearrangement uses TRBV5-5 and TRBJ2-2, with TRBD2 identical over 12 bases. This sequence was found in a woman in her thirties or forties in good health and CMV-seropositive. The sample taken for sequencing was PBMCs. The CDR3 sequence is CASSTWTSGIFTGELFF. The CDR3 DNA is TGTGCCAGCAGCACCTGGACTAGCGGGATTTTCACCGGGGAGCTGTTTTTT.